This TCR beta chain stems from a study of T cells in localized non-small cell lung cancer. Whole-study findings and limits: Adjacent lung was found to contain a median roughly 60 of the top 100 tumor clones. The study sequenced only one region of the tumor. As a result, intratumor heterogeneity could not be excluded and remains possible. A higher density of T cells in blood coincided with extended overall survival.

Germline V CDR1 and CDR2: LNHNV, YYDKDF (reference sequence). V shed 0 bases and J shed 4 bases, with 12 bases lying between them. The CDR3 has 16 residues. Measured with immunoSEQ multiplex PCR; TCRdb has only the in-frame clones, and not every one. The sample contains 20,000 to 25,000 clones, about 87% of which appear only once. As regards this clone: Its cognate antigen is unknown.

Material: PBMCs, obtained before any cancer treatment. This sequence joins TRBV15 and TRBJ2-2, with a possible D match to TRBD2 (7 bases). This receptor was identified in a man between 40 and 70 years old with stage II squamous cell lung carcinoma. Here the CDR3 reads CATSRERGALTGELFF. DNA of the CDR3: TGTGCCACCAGCAGAGAACGGGGGGCCCTCACCGGGGAGCTGTTTTTT.